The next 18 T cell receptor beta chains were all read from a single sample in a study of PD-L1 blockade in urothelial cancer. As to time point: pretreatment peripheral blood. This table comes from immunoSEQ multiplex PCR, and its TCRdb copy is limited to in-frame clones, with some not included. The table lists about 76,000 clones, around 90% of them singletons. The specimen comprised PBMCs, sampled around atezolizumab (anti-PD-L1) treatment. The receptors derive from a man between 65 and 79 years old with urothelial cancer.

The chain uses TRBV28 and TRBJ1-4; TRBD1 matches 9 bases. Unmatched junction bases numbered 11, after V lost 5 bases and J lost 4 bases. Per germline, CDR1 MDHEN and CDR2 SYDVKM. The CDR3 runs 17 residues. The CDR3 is CASSRQGGNRHNEKLFF. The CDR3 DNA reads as TGTGCCAGCAGTCGACAGGGGGGAAATCGTCATAATGAAAAACTGTTTTTT.

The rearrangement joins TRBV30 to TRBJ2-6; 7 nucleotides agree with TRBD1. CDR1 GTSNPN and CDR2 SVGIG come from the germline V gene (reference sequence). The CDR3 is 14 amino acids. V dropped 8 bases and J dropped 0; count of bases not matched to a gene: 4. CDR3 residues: CARDSHSGANVLTF. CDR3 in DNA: TGTGCCCGGGACAGTCACTCTGGGGCCAACGTCCTGACTTTC.

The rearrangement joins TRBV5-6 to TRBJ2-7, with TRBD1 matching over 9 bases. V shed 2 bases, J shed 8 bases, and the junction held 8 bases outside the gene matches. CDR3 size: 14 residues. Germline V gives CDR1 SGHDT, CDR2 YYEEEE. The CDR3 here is CASSFPGQGPQQYF. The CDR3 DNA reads TGTGCCAGCAGCTTCCCGGGACAGGGCCCTCAGCAGTACTTC.

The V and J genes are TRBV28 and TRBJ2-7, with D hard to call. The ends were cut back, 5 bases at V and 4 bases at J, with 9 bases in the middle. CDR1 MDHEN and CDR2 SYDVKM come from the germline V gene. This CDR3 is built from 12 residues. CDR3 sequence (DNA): TGTGCCAGCAGTAATAACTATTACGAGCAGTACTTC. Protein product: CASSNNYYEQYF. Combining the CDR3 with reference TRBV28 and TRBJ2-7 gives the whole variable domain DVKVTQSSRYLVKRTGEKVFLECVQDMDHENMFWYRQDPGLGLRLIYFSYDVKMKEKGDIPEGYSVSREKKERFSLILESASTNQTSMYLCASSNNYYEQYFGPGTRLTVT.

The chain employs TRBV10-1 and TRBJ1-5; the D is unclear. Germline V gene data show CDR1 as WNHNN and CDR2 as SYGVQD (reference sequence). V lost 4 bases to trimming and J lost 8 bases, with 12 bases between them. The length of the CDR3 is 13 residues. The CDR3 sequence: CASSGSRGEPQHF. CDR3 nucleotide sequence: TGCGCCAGCAGTGGAAGCCGGGGTGAGCCCCAGCATTTT.

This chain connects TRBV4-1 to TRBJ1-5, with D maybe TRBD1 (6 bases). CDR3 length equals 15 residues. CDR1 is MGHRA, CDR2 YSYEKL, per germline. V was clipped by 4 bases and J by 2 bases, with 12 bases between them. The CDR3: CASSRQVWGNQPQHF. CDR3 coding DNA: TGCGCCAGCAGCCGACAGGTATGGGGCAATCAGCCCCAGCATTTT.

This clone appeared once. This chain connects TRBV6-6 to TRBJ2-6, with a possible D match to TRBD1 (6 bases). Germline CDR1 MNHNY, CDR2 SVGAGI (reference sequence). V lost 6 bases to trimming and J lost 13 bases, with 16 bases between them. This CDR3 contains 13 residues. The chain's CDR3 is CASSPGVTRVLTF. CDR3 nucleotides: TGTGCCAGCAGCCCAGGGGTCACAAGGGTCCTGACTTTC.

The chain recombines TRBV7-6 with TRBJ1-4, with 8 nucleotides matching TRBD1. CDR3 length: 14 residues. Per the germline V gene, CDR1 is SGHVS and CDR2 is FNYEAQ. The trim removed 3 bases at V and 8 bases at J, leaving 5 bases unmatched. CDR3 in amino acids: CASSLQGAGEKLFF. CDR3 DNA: TGTGCCAGCAGCTTGCAGGGGGCGGGCGAAAAACTGTTTTTT.

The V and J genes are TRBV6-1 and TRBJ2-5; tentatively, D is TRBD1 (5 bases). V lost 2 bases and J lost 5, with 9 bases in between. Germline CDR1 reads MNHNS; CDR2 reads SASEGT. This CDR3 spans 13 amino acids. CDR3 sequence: CASSEWGAETQYF. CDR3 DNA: TGTGCCAGCAGTGAATGGGGCGCGGAGACCCAGTACTTC.

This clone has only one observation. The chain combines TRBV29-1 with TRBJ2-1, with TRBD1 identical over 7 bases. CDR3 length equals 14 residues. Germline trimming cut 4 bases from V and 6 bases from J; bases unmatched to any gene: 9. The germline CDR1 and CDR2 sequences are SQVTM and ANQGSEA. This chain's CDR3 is CSVGSGGRPNEQFF. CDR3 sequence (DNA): TGCAGCGTTGGTTCAGGGGGAAGGCCCAATGAGCAGTTCTTC.

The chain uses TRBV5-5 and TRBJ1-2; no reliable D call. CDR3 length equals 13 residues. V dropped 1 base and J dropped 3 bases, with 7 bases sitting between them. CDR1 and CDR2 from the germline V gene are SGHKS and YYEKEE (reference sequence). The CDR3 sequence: CASSLWEHYGYTF. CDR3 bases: TGTGCCAGCAGCTTGTGGGAGCACTATGGCTACACCTTC. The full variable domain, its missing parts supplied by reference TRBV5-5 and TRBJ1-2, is DAGVTQSPTHLIKTRGQQVTLRCSPISGHKSVSWYQQVLGQGPQFIFQYYEKEERGRGNFPDRFSARQFPNYSSELNVNALLLGDSALYLCASSLWEHYGYTFGSGTRLTVV.

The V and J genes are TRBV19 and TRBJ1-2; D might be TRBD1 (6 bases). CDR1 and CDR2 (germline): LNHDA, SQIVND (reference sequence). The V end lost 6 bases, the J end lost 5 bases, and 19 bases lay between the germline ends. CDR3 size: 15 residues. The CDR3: CASRGTPDSVYGYTF. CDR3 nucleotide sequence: TGTGCCAGTAGGGGCACCCCGGACAGCGTGTATGGCTACACCTTC.

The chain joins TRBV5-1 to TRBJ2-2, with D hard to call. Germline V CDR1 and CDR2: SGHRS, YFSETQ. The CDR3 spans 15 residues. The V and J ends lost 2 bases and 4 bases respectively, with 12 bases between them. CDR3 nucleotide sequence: TGCGCCAGCAGCTTTATGGCGGAAGGCACCGGGGAGCTGTTTTTT. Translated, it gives CASSFMAEGTGELFF.

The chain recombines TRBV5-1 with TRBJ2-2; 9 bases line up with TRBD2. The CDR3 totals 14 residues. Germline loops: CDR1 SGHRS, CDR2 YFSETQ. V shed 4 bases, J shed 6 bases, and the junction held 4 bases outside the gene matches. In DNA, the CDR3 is TGCGCCAGCAGCGGCCTAGCGGGACCCGGGGAGCTGTTTTTT. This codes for CASSGLAGPGELFF.

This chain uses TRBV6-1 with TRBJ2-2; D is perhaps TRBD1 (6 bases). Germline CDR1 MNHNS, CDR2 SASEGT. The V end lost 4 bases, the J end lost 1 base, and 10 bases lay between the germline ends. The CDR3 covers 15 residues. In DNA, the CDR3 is TGTGCCAGCAGTGTTTACAGGGAGAACACCGGGGAGCTGTTTTTT. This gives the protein CASSVYRENTGELFF.

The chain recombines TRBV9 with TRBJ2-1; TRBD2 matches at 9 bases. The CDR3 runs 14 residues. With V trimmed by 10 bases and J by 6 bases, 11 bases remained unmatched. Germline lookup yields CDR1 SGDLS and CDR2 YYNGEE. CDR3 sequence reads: CAGGRGGPTNEQFF. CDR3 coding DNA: TGTGCCGGCGGGAGGGGGGGCCCCACCAATGAGCAGTTCTTC.

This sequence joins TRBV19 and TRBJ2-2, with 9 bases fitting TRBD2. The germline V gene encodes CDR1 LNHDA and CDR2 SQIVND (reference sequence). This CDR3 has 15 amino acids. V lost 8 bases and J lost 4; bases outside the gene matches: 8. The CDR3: CASQSGRRSTGELFF. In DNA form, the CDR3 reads TGTGCCAGTCAGAGCGGGAGGAGGAGCACCGGGGAGCTGTTTTTT.

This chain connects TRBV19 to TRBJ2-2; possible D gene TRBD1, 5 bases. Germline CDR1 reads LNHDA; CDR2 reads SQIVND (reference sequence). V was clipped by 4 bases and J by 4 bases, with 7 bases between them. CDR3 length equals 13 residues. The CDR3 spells CASSRQITGELFF. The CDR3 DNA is TGTGCCAGTAGTAGACAGATCACCGGGGAGCTGTTTTTT.